The source of this T cell receptor (beta chain) is a study of blood T cell repertoires in COVID-19. The wider study: The United States, Italy and Spain provided the acute and convalescent COVID-19 samples.

Participants reported their clinical history, and cohort assignment relied on those reports. Study processing details: Nucleated cell counts were estimated from reference gene primer amplification. Using immunoSEQ multiplex PCR, the repertoire was profiled, and TCRdb retains in-frame clones only, with some absent. The V and J calls and clone size were taken over from that table, and D and trimming were inferred from the DNA. The sample holds around 300,000 clones, nearly 90% seen once. CDR1 is SGHTA, CDR2 FQGNSA, per germline. The ends were cut back, 5 bases at V and 3 bases at J, with 11 bases in the middle. The CDR3 has 13 amino acids.

This sequence originates from a woman younger than 30 with acute COVID-19. Sequencing was performed on PBMCs or T cells enriched from blood (not recorded which). The rearrangement joins TRBV7-2 to TRBJ2-7; D gene ambiguous. The CDR3 sequence: CASSPVRFYEQYF. In DNA form, the CDR3 reads TGTGCCAGCAGCCCTGTCAGATTCTACGAGCAGTACTTC.